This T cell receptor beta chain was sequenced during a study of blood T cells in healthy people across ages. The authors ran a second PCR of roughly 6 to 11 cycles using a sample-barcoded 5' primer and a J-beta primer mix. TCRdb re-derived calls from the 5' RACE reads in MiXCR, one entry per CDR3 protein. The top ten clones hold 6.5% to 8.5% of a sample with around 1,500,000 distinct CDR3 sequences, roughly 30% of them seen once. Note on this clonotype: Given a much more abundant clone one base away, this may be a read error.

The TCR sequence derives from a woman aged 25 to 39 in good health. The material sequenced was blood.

CDR3 DNA: TGTGCCAGCGGCCCAAACCAAGGACAGGGCCAGCCCCAGCATTTT. Protein sequence: CASGPNQGQGQPQHF. The chain carries TRBV4-2 and TRBJ1-5; TRBD1 agrees at 8 bases. Trimming cost V 8 bases and J 7 bases; bases outside gene matches: 13. Germline V lookup: CDR1 LGHNA, CDR2 YNFKEQ. CDR3 length: 15 residues.